This TCR beta chain stems from a study of regulatory T cells in long-lasting Graves disease. Study-wide results and caveats: Favored gene segments in persistent disease were TRBV28, TRBJ1-2 and TRBJ2-5.

This CDR3 has 16 amino acids. The germline V gene has CDR1 LGHNA and CDR2 YSLEER. Trimming removed 0 bases from V and 3 bases from J; junction bases left unmatched: 4. Combining iRepertoire HTBI primers with Arm-PCR of CDR3 regions, the authors built TCR beta libraries. TCRdb reprocessed the multiplex PCR reads with MiXCR, giving one entry per CDR3 protein. The repertoire includes 550,000 or so distinct CDR3 sequences, approximately 12% of them detected once, and over 7% sits in the top ten. This clonotype was seen many times. Antigen specificity is unknown. The time point is: newly diagnosed GD, antithyroid drugs for less than 3 months. Construction of the TCR library relied on RNA isolated from PBMCs. The sample was also linked to a second study, of T cells in Graves' hyperthyroidism and ophthalmopathy. From that study: An initial round of RT-PCR targeting the TCR CDR3 relied on the HTBI primer set. Most expanded thyroid clonotypes above 0.001 also appeared in blood. Model output signaled ophthalmopathy a median approximately six months ahead of onset.

The receptor's source is a woman aged 25 to 39 with Graves disease. The sample in question was peripheral blood mononuclear cells (PBMCs), obtained at new diagnosis, from a patient treated with antithyroid drugs. The chain has TRBV4-3 and TRBJ2-1; 8 bases match TRBD1. CDR3 nucleotides: TGCGCCAGCAGCCAAGAGGACAGGGTCTACTACAATGAGCAGTTCTTC. It specifies CASSQEDRVYYNEQFF.